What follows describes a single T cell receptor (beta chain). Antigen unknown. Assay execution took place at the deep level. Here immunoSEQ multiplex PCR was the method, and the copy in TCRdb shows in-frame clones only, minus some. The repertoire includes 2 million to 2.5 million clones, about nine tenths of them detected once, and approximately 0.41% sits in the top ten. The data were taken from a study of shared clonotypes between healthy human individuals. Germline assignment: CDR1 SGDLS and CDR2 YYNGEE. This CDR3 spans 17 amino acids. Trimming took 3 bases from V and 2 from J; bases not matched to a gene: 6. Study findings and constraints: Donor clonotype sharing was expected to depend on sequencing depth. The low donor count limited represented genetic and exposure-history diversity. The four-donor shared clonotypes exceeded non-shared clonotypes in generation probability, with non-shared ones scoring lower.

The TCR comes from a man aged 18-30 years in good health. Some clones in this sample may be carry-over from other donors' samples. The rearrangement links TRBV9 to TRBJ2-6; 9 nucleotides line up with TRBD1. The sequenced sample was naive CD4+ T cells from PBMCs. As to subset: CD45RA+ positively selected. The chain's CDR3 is CASSAGTGWAGANVLTF. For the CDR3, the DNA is TGTGCCAGCAGCGCTGGGACAGGGTGGGCTGGGGCCAACGTCCTGACTTTC.